The 29 T cell receptor beta chains listed next were all sequenced from one sample in a study of T cells in Graves' hyperthyroidism and ophthalmopathy. From RNA transcripts, TCR beta CDR3 regions were amplified. The HTBI set primed first-round TCR CDR3 RT-PCR. TCRdb fed the multiplex PCR reads into MiXCR, producing one record per CDR3 protein. The profile shows about 270,000 distinct CDR3 sequences, less than 30% of them singletons. The sequencing sample was made of blood. The receptor source for this set is a man aged 40-50 years with Graves' hyperthyroidism that later progressed to Graves' ophthalmopathy.

This clonotype appeared a few times. The CDR3, as DNA: TGTGCCAGCAGTTACGGGATGAACACCGGGGAGCTGTTTTTT. Encoded protein: CASSYGMNTGELFF. The chain is built from TRBV6-5 and TRBJ2-2; unclear D gene. V lost 2 bases and J lost 1, with 5 bases in between. CDR1 MNHEY and CDR2 SVGAGI come from the germline V gene. This CDR3 is built from 14 residues.

This clonotype was observed at least ten times. V usage is TRBV5-1 and J usage is TRBJ2-2; 10 positions agree with TRBD2. The germline CDR1 and CDR2 sequences are SGHRS and YFSETQ. The trim removed 5 bases at V and 0 bases at J, leaving 10 bases unmatched. The CDR3 covers 18 residues. For the CDR3, the DNA is TGCGCCAGCAGATCGCCGGGACTAGCGCTCGCGAACACCGGGGAGCTGTTTTTT. This translates into CASRSPGLALANTGELFF.

V is TRBV20-1 and J is TRBJ1-2, with D perhaps matching TRBD1 (6 bases). V dropped 6 bases and J dropped 8 bases, with 19 bases sitting between them. Germline lookup yields CDR1 DFQATT and CDR2 SNEGSKA (reference sequence). There are 13 residues in the CDR3. The DNA of the CDR3 is TGCAGTGCCCAACACAGGGACGCGTGGGGCTACACCTTC. This encodes CSAQHRDAWGYTF.

Many counts were recorded for this clonotype. This sequence joins TRBV27 and TRBJ2-7; the D call may be TRBD1 or TRBD2 (5 bases each). CDR3 size: 12 residues. Germline V gene data show CDR1 as MNHEY and CDR2 as SMNVEV (reference sequence). CDR3 DNA sequence: TGTGCGTCCAGGGACCCTATGGAAGAGCAGTACTTC. As protein: CASRDPMEEQYF.

There are many counts of this clonotype. This chain links TRBV11-2 with TRBJ2-7; D unclear. CDR1 is SGHAT, CDR2 FQNNGV, per germline. This CDR3 is 13 amino acids long. Trimming stripped 1 base from V and 2 bases from J, with 6 bases between. DNA of the CDR3: TGTGCCAGCAGCTTAGGACTTACCTACGAGCAGTACTTC. Translating gives CASSLGLTYEQYF.

The genes are TRBV19 and TRBJ1-1; D remains ambiguous. The V end lost 5 bases, the J end lost 8 bases, and 18 bases lay between the germline ends. Germline V gene lookup returns CDR1 LNHDA and CDR2 SQIVND (reference sequence). The CDR3 runs to 14 residues. The CDR3: CASSAQGRPSEAFF. The DNA for the CDR3 is TGTGCCAGTAGTGCACAAGGACGCCCATCAGAAGCTTTCTTT. The whole variable domain, remainder taken from reference TRBV19 and TRBJ1-1, is DGGITQSPKYLFRKEGQNVTLSCEQNLNHDAMYWYRQDPGQGLRLIYYSQIVNDFQKGDIAEGYSVSREKKESFPLTVTSAQKNPTAFYLCASSAQGRPSEAFFGQGTRLTVV.

This clonotype was found many times. The chain couples TRBV24-1 to TRBJ1-5; D possibly corresponds to TRBD1 (5 bases). The V gene lost 7 bases and the J gene lost 0 bases, with 18 bases spanning the gap. The CDR3 is made up of 17 amino acids. Germline CDR1 and CDR2: KGHDR and SFDVKD. CDR3 sequence: CATSPGRNIYSNQPQHF. The CDR3 DNA sequence: TGTGCCACCAGCCCGGGACGGAATATTTATAGCAATCAGCCCCAGCATTTT.

The table lists this clonotype with many counts. CDR3 nucleotides: TGCAGCGCCCGAAGGCGGGGGGCCCACGAGCAGTACTTC. This codes for CSARRRGAHEQYF. V and J are TRBV29-1 and TRBJ2-7, with 8 positions matching TRBD2. There are 13 residues in the CDR3. Germline CDR1 reads SQVTM; CDR2 reads ANQGSEA. After removal of 7 bases from V and 5 bases from J, the junction contained 10 bases not matched to a gene.

This sequence joins TRBV12-3 or TRBV12-4 and TRBJ2-7; 7 bases fit TRBD2. The CDR3 consists of 15 residues. V lost 4 bases to trimming and J lost 0 bases; unmatched junction nucleotides: 6. The CDR3 reads CASSYGLGSSYEQYF. In DNA form, the CDR3 reads TGTGCCAGCAGTTATGGACTAGGAAGCTCCTACGAGCAGTACTTC.

This clonotype was observed at least ten times. The chain uses TRBV28 and TRBJ1-1, with 11 nucleotides matching TRBD1. The V and J ends lost 3 bases and 4 bases, in that order; junction bases with no gene match: 7. Germline assignment: CDR1 MDHEN and CDR2 SYDVKM. CDR3 length: 16 amino acids. CDR3 nucleotide sequence: TGTGCCAGCAGTTTTCCAAGGACAGGGGGCCGCACTGAAGCTTTCTTT. It encodes CASSFPRTGGRTEAFF.

This clonotype has ten or more counts. The chain carries TRBV20-1 and TRBJ2-5; TRBD2 agrees at 11 bases. There are 16 residues in the CDR3. Germline values: CDR1 DFQATT, CDR2 SNEGSKA (reference sequence). Trimming took 4 bases from V and 1 from J; bases not matched to a gene: 8. The CDR3 region is CSAIPLAGVVQETQYF. CDR3 in DNA: TGCAGTGCTATTCCACTAGCGGGGGTGGTCCAAGAGACCCAGTACTTC.

This clonotype was recorded at least ten times. The V gene is TRBV29-1, the J gene TRBJ2-7, with D maybe TRBD2 (6 bases). The CDR3 is 16 amino acids. CDR1 is SQVTM, CDR2 ANQGSEA, per germline. V lost 4 bases and J lost 4, with 23 bases in between. The chain's CDR3 is CSVVGFVGSGSYEQYF. CDR3 coding DNA: TGCAGCGTTGTAGGTTTTGTCGGTAGCGGCTCATACGAGCAGTACTTC.

This clonotype was counted many times. The chain joins TRBV20-1 to TRBJ1-1; TRBD1 matches at 8 bases. Germline CDR1 is DFQATT and CDR2 is SNEGSKA (reference sequence). V lost 8 bases and J lost 7; bases outside the gene matches: 9. The CDR3 loop spans 12 amino acids. The CDR3 coding sequence is TGCAGTAGCCTCGGACAGGGACTTGAAGCTTTCTTT. The encoded protein is CSSLGQGLEAFF.

This clonotype has a count of ten or more. The rearrangement joins TRBV24-1 to TRBJ2-5; D gene uncertain. Between the trimmed V and J ends, which lost 1 base and 4 bases, there was a span of 9 bases. Germline lookup yields CDR1 KGHDR and CDR2 SFDVKD. The CDR3 contains 14 residues. The CDR3 is CATSDFRETETQYF. The CDR3 region has the DNA TGTGCCACCAGTGATTTCCGAGAGACAGAGACCCAGTACTTC.

This clonotype showed up many times. The rearrangement links TRBV18 to TRBJ1-1; D is unresolved. Trimming took 1 base from V and 3 from J, leaving 9 bases between them. CDR3 length: 14 residues. Germline lookup yields CDR1 KGHSH and CDR2 LQKENI. The CDR3: CASSPLSQDTEAFF. The CDR3 DNA is TGTGCCAGCTCACCACTAAGCCAGGACACTGAAGCTTTCTTT.

This clonotype occurred many times. The chain links TRBV10-3 to TRBJ2-7, with TRBD2 matching over 12 bases. There are 13 residues in the CDR3. Germline lookup yields CDR1 ENHRY and CDR2 SYGVKD. V gave up 7 bases and J gave up 5 bases; unmatched junction bases: 3. This CDR3 reads CAITSGRADEQYF. The CDR3 nucleotides are TGTGCCATCACTAGCGGGAGGGCCGACGAGCAGTACTTC.

This rearrangement joins TRBV6-1 to TRBJ1-5, with 7 bases lining up with TRBD1. Looked up from germline, CDR1 is MNHNS and CDR2 is SASEGT. The CDR3 sequence is 15 residues long. V shed 5 bases and J 0 bases; nucleotides not matched to a gene: 4. As DNA, the CDR3 is TGTGCCAGCAGTACAGGGGTGGCTAGCAATCAGCCCCAGCATTTT. Protein product: CASSTGVASNQPQHF.

This clonotype was seen repeatedly, ten times or more. The genes are TRBV19 and TRBJ2-2; 10 bases are shared with TRBD2. This CDR3 has 15 residues. The germline gives CDR1 LNHDA, CDR2 SQIVND (reference sequence). After removal of 4 bases from V and 5 bases from J, the junction contained 4 bases not matched to a gene. DNA for the CDR3: TGTGCCAGTAGTACTAGCGGGAGTGCTACCGGGGAGCTGTTTTTT. Translation gives CASSTSGSATGELFF. Full variable domain (remainder filled in from reference TRBV19 and TRBJ2-2): DGGITQSPKYLFRKEGQNVTLSCEQNLNHDAMYWYRQDPGQGLRLIYYSQIVNDFQKGDIAEGYSVSREKKESFPLTVTSAQKNPTAFYLCASSTSGSATGELFFGEGSRLTVL.

The gene calls are TRBV19 and TRBJ1-1; no clear D. V shed 6 bases and J shed 3 bases, with 23 bases lying between them. The CDR3 is made up of 17 amino acids. Per germline, CDR1 LNHDA and CDR2 SQIVND (reference sequence). The CDR3 spells CASSPRLSGSGDTEAFF. CDR3 DNA: TGTGCCAGTAGCCCCAGGTTGAGTGGTAGCGGTGACACTGAAGCTTTCTTT.

The chain couples TRBV4-1 to TRBJ2-7, with D perhaps matching TRBD2 (6 bases). The CDR3 is 13 amino acids. The germline gives CDR1 MGHRA, CDR2 YSYEKL. V dropped 4 bases and J dropped 2 bases, with 9 bases sitting between them. The CDR3 DNA sequence: TGCGCCAGCAGCCCCGGGACTCCCTACGAGCAGTACTTC. This codes for CASSPGTPYEQYF.

This clonotype was counted ten times or more. The chain joins TRBV24-1 to TRBJ2-2; the D is unclear. Germline V CDR1 and CDR2: KGHDR, SFDVKD. This CDR3 is built from 15 residues. Trimming took 4 bases from V and 3 from J, leaving 11 bases between them. The CDR3 loop reads CATSEARMHTGELFF. The DNA for the CDR3 is TGTGCCACCAGTGAAGCCAGGATGCACACCGGGGAGCTGTTTTTT.

There are many counts of this clonotype. The CDR3 sequence is CASSIRQGDLETQYF. CDR3 nucleotide sequence: TGCGCCAGCAGCATACGACAGGGTGATTTGGAGACCCAGTACTTC. The chain recombines TRBV5-1 with TRBJ2-5; 7 positions agree with TRBD1. Germline V gene sequence: CDR1 SGHRS, CDR2 YFSETQ. V lost 4 bases to trimming and J lost 5 bases; unmatched junction nucleotides: 11. This CDR3 has 15 amino acids.

This clonotype was detected ten times or more. V gene TRBV2 combines with J gene TRBJ2-5; 10 bases map to TRBD1. The V segment lost 4 bases and the J segment 5 bases; nucleotides outside the gene matches: 7. Germline lookup yields CDR1 SNHLY and CDR2 FYNNEI. The CDR3 extends over 15 amino acids. For the CDR3, the DNA is TGTGCCAGCAGTGCCTCGACAGGGGGCCCTGAGACCCAGTACTTC. The encoded protein is CASSASTGGPETQYF.

The chain is built from TRBV5-1 and TRBJ2-7; D may be TRBD1 or TRBD2 (5 bases each). Trimming removed 4 bases from V and 2 bases from J, with 19 bases in between. The length of the CDR3 is 16 residues. Looked up from germline, CDR1 is SGHRS and CDR2 is YFSETQ. The CDR3 nucleotides read TGCGCCAGCAGCGTCCTACCCCTCCGGGACCCCTACGAGCAGTACTTC. Translating it yields CASSVLPLRDPYEQYF.

The chain carries TRBV28 and TRBJ1-1; D is undetermined. CDR1 and CDR2 (germline): MDHEN, SYDVKM. The CDR3 runs 14 residues. The ends were cut back, 9 bases at V and 2 bases at J, with 16 bases in the middle. The CDR3 reads CASSIWTVNTEAFF. For the CDR3, the DNA is TGTGCCAGTAGTATTTGGACGGTTAACACTGAAGCTTTCTTT.

This clonotype came up many times. The V and J genes are TRBV19 and TRBJ2-7; TRBD2 is a possible D gene (6 bases). The V gene lost 3 bases and the J gene lost 0 bases, with 12 bases spanning the gap. The CDR3 is 15 residues long. Germline CDR1 LNHDA, CDR2 SQIVND (reference sequence). CDR3 region: CASSMGLMSSYEQYF. CDR3 coding DNA: TGTGCCAGTAGTATGGGACTTATGAGCTCCTACGAGCAGTACTTC.

Many counts were recorded for this clonotype. V gene TRBV12-3 or TRBV12-4 combines with J gene TRBJ1-1, with D unresolved. This CDR3 is built from 13 residues. Trimming left V 5 bases short and J 1 base short, with 8 bases between. As DNA, the CDR3 is TGTGCCAGCAGTCCCCCGGAGAACACTGAAGCTTTCTTT. Translation gives CASSPPENTEAFF.

This clonotype was counted many times. The rearrangement joins TRBV24-1 to TRBJ2-7; TRBD2 matches at 10 bases. This CDR3 is built from 14 residues. The J segment lost 5 bases and the V segment lost 5 bases, leaving 5 bases of the junction unmatched. The V gene's germline CDR1 is KGHDR and CDR2 SFDVKD. The CDR3 spells CATSGAGGPNEQYF. The CDR3 DNA is TGTGCCACCAGTGGAGCGGGAGGGCCCAACGAGCAGTACTTC.

The V call is TRBV29-1, the J call TRBJ1-1; D may be TRBD1 (6 bases). Germline CDR1 SQVTM, CDR2 ANQGSEA. The CDR3 extends over 10 amino acids. V was trimmed by 6 bases and J by 7 bases, leaving 9 bases between them. The CDR3: CSVDRFEAFF. In DNA form, the CDR3 reads TGCAGCGTGGACAGATTTGAAGCTTTCTTT.